These T cell receptor beta chains were read from a single sample in a study of shared clonotypes between healthy human individuals. Measured with immunoSEQ multiplex PCR; TCRdb has only the in-frame clones, and not every one. The sample records 2.5 million or so clones, just over 90% being singletons. Sequencing was performed on naive CD4+ T cells sorted from blood. The receptor source for this set is a man between 18 and 29 years old in good health. CDR3s include the opening cysteine and the closing phenylalanine or tryptophan. The D gene is left open where the match is weak. Some rows mark clone size as missing; the rest say once, few, many or name a class of expanded clone.

v_call	clone_size	j_call	d_call	cdr3_nt	cdr3_aa
TRBV5-1	NA	TRBJ2-7	TRBD1	TGCGCCAGCAGCTTGGAGGCGGGACAGGGCTACGAGCAGTACTTC	CASSLEAGQGYEQYF
TRBV6-4	NA	TRBJ2-4	TRBD1	TGTGCCAGCAGTGAACAGGGGACCGGGACCAAAAACATTCAGTACTTC	CASSEQGTGTKNIQYF
TRBV27	once	TRBJ1-6	TRBD1	TGTGCCAGCAGTGCCAGACAGGGCCATAATTCACCCCTCCACTTT	CASSARQGHNSPLHF
TRBV19	NA	TRBJ1-1	NA	TGTGCCAGTAGTATAAGAGCAGGGGACACTGAAGCTTTCTTT	CASSIRAGDTEAFF
TRBV29-1	NA	TRBJ1-2	NA	TGCAGCGTTTTGGCTATACAGGGTAACTATGGCTACACCTTC	CSVLAIQGNYGYTF
TRBV6-5	NA	TRBJ1-4	TRBD1	TGTGCCAGCAGTAATCCCAGGGGGGCGGCTGAAAAACTGTTTTTT	CASSNPRGAAEKLFF
TRBV10-3	NA	TRBJ2-5	NA	TGTGCCATCAGTGAGGGACGAGGACAAGAGACCCAGTACTTC	CAISEGRGQETQYF
TRBV27	NA	TRBJ2-7	NA	TGTGCCAGCAGTTTAGTTTCATTTTCGGAGTACGAGCAGTACTTC	CASSLVSFSEYEQYF
TRBV20-1	NA	TRBJ2-1	NA	TGCAGTGCGAGAGGTATCAATGAGCAGTTCTTC	CSARGINEQFF
TRBV6-6	NA	TRBJ1-5	TRBD1	TGTGCCAGCAGGGGACAGGGAATCCAGCCCCAGCATTTT	CASRGQGIQPQHF
TRBV5-1	once	TRBJ2-2	TRBD1	TGCGCCAGCAGCTCGGGACAGGGCTACAACACCGGGGAGCTGTTTTTT	CASSSGQGYNTGELFF
TRBV6-5	NA	TRBJ1-4	NA	TGTGCCAGCAGTTATTACGGGCCCGAAAAACTGTTTTTT	CASSYYGPEKLFF
TRBV28	NA	TRBJ1-1	NA	TGTGCCAGCAGTTTATCGGTAGGGGCTGGGGACACTGAAGCTTTCTTT	CASSLSVGAGDTEAFF
TRBV23-1	once	TRBJ2-5	NA	TGCGCCAGCACCCGGAGACATCAAGAGACCCAGTACTTC	CASTRRHQETQYF
TRBV2	NA	TRBJ2-3	TRBD1	TGTGCCAGCAGTGCTTCGACAGGGGGTGCAGATACGCAGTATTTT	CASSASTGGADTQYF
TRBV11-2	NA	TRBJ2-3	NA	TGTGCCAGCAGCTCCGGGACACTTTGGAGAGATACGCAGTATTTT	CASSSGTLWRDTQYF
TRBV2	few	TRBJ1-5	NA	TGTGCCAGCAGTGCGGCACTAAATCAGCCCCAGCATTTT	CASSAALNQPQHF
TRBV21-1	NA	TRBJ2-7	NA	TGTGCCAGCAGCAAACAATGGTCGAGCTACGAGCAGTACTTC	CASSKQWSSYEQYF
TRBV14	NA	TRBJ1-6	TRBD1	TGTGCCAGCAGCCAGGACAGGGGTTCACCCCTCCACTTT	CASSQDRGSPLHF
TRBV7-6	NA	TRBJ2-1	TRBD2	TGTGCCAGCAGCTTAGCACTAGCGGGCTACAATGAGCAGTTCTTC	CASSLALAGYNEQFF
TRBV10-2	NA	TRBJ1-3	NA	TGCGCCAGCAGTGAACAGACGAGCTCTGGAAACACCATATATTTT	CASSEQTSSGNTIYF
TRBV19	NA	TRBJ2-2	NA	TGTGCCAGTAGTCCGCACCGGGCCGTGAACACCGGGGAGCTGTTTTTT	CASSPHRAVNTGELFF